This TCR beta chain was found in a study of blood T cell repertoires in COVID-19. The wider study: The cDNA or gDNA used as material had been derived from T cells, B-cell-depleted T cells, or PBMCs.

The V gene's germline CDR1 is LGHDT and CDR2 YNNKEL (reference sequence). Germline trimming cut 5 bases from V and 5 bases from J; bases unmatched to any gene: 9. This CDR3 has 15 amino acids. The data were produced by immunoSEQ multiplex PCR, yet TCRdb's version contains in-frame clones alone and is incomplete. Found here are about 220,000 clones, 80% to 90% of them singletons; the top ten hold about 4.8%. Cohort placement rested on clinical history that participants reported themselves. The chain uses TRBV3-1 (or the pseudogene TRBV3-2) and TRBJ2-5, with TRBD2 identical over 9 bases. The TCR sequence derives from a woman between 45 and 60 years old who had been exposed to COVID-19. Source material: PBMCs or T cells enriched from blood (not recorded which). The CDR3 region is CASSTGTSPSETQYF. The CDR3 DNA reads TGTGCCAGCAGCACCGGGACTAGCCCTTCGGAGACCCAGTACTTC.